This T cell receptor beta chain was sequenced for a study of glioma-infiltrating T cells after dendritic cell vaccination. Study summary: Three intradermal dendritic cell vaccine injections were given every two weeks.

The immunoSEQ assay amplified TCRB CDR3 from up to roughly 2 ug DNA. The PCR used 60 V beta and 13 J beta primers. Repertoires were generated with immunoSEQ multiplex PCR, while TCRdb's copy carries only in-frame clones and drops some. Seen here are 45,000 to 55,000 clones, around 86% observed once, and the top ten hold roughly 11%. The germline gives CDR1 GTSNPN, CDR2 SVGIG (reference sequence). Trimming took off 2 bases at V and 10 bases at J, with 11 bases between the two ends. The CDR3 is made up of 12 amino acids. This clone was seen just once. What it binds is unknown. General study points: Estimated pretreatment TIL content predicted outcome after dendritic cell vaccination.

V and J are TRBV30 and TRBJ1-4; unclear D gene. This clonotype was sampled from a human donor with glioblastoma. The sample in question was blood, obtained before dendritic cell vaccination. CDR3 DNA sequence: TGTGCCTGGAGTCCGTTTCCCGGAAAACTGTTTTTT. This translates into CAWSPFPGKLFF.